This TCR beta chain was recovered during a study of T cells in localized non-small cell lung cancer. A remark on this clone: Its antigen remains unknown.

Between the trimmed V and J ends, which lost 10 bases and 2 bases, there was a span of 30 bases. Germline lookup yields CDR1 MDHEN and CDR2 SYDVKM. The length of the CDR3 is 19 residues. Study-wide findings and caveats: Median around 54 top-100 tumor clones were shared with paired adjacent lung. T cell clonality was highest in uninvolved adjacent lung, above tumor.

Repertoires were generated with immunoSEQ multiplex PCR, while TCRdb's copy carries only in-frame clones and drops some. The table lists 25,000 to 35,000 clones, 90% of them singletons. The genes are TRBV28 and TRBJ1-5; tentative D call: TRBD1 (5 bases). Sequencing used peripheral blood, obtained before any cancer treatment. This TCR was sampled from a woman aged 40-70 years with stage I lung adenocarcinoma. The CDR3 coding sequence is TGTGCCATCAAAACCCAGGTGGGGCGAATTCTGGATGGCAATCAGCCCCAGCATTTT. It translates to CAIKTQVGRILDGNQPQHF.